The text below deals with one T cell receptor (beta chain). What antigen it recognizes has not been identified. Qualities for individual bases were not recorded, and no much larger clone is one base off. These data are taken from a study of high-grade serous ovarian cancer treatment subgroups (dated by TCRdb to the early 2020s). A note on the overall study: Sequencing yielded a mean of around 13,000 reads and more than 6,000 unique TCR beta rearrangements per sample. Under a laparoscopic triage algorithm, patients with high-grade serous ovarian cancer were grouped by complete gross resection or by neoadjuvant chemotherapy response, and the study profiled the TCR beta repertoires of these patients. The cohort comprised roughly 30 patients: some ten with no residual disease after primary surgery (R0), some ten excellent NACT responders, and some ten poor NACT responders. One primary tumor sample and two metastatic tumor samples were collected from each patient, for a total of some 88 samples. Broader findings and caveats from the paper: Bulk tumor TCR sequencing lacked spatial information, limiting insight into HGSC tumor complexity and diversity. TCR repertoire analyses focused on CDR3; CDR1 and CDR2 were not analyzed. Repertoire similarity between tumors of the same patient ranged roughly 0.1 to 0.79, whereas almost no similarity was seen between different patients. TCR clonal relatedness correlated positively with neoantigen level and, by trend, with copy number variation and mutation load from whole-genome sequencing.

The roughly 99 tumor samples underwent high-throughput TCR profiling with ImmunoSEQ. On the authors' methods: Richness (unique productive sequences), clonality, evenness and relatedness were included as repertoire diversity metrics, and similarity between samples was assessed with the Bhattacharyya coefficient. A sensitivity analysis excluded TCRs with fewer than two reads and gave consistent conclusions. TCRdb mirrors the immuneACCESS table, restricted to in-frame sequences. Some clones are absent from its copies; in checked studies, under half trace to an unresolved V gene, and the reason for the others is unknown. Clone size and the V and J calls come from that table; the DNA yielded D and trimming. This sample gives 25,000 to 30,000 clones in total; about 88% of them show up just once. Jointly, the top ten make up 2% to 2.5% of the sample. Tumor samples were collected prior to definitive surgery or chemotherapy. Genomic DNA extraction was performed by the MD Anderson Biospecimen Extraction Resource, and TCR sequencing was carried out by the MD Anderson Cancer Genomics Laboratory.

The germline V end is reduced by 3 bases and the J end by 5 bases; junction bases left unmatched: 4. From the cysteine through the phenylalanine, the CDR3 covers 15 amino acids. Solely the CDR3 DNA is kept, with 45 bases framed from the first base. The germline V gene specifies KGHSH as CDR1 and LQKENI as CDR2. This sequence uses TRBV18 and TRBJ2-5; 12 nucleotides in the junction match TRBD1. Sequencing used tumor tissue. The TCR was taken from a human donor with high-grade serous ovarian cancer. For the CDR3, the sequence is CASSPRDRGLETQYF. The DNA is as follows: TGTGCCAGCTCACCCCGGGACAGGGGGCTGGAGACCCAGTACTTC.